This T cell receptor beta chain appears in the sequencing data of a study of beta chain features in type 1 diabetes. The whole isolated RNA underwent reverse transcription, so sequencing captured expressed TCRB transcripts. Repertoires were generated with immunoSEQ multiplex PCR, while TCRdb's copy carries only in-frame clones and drops some. The data contain more than 350,000 clones, about 10% of them singletons. Purities over 95% were achieved in all sorted populations. The germline gives CDR1 SEHNR, CDR2 FQNEAQ (reference sequence). This CDR3 has 12 residues. V lost 6 bases, J lost 0 bases, and 6 bases lay in between. In this sample, this clone turned up a few times.

This chain uses TRBV7-9 with TRBJ2-7; no reliable D call. The clonotype comes from a woman aged 18-29 years in good health. Sequencing input: naive CD4+ T cells from blood. CDR3 in DNA: TGTGCCAGCAGGGGTGGCTCCTACGAGCAGTACTTC. Translation: CASRGGSYEQYF.